This T cell receptor (beta chain) derives from a study of OX40 agonist ivuxolimab in advanced cancers. The wider study: Patients received ivuxolimab, an intravenous treatment, every 2 weeks at 0.01 to 10 mg/kg.

Concerning this clone: Its antigen is not identified.

Overall study results and limits: At doses 0.1 to 3.0 mg/kg, CD4+ and CD8+ clones expanded. Among expanded peripheral T cells, antigen specificity went undetermined.

The data were produced by immunoSEQ multiplex PCR, yet TCRdb's version contains in-frame clones alone and is incomplete. The table lists fewer than 65,000 clones, 65% to 90% of them singletons, with less than 0.6% in the top ten. Per the germline V gene, CDR1 is MNHEY and CDR2 is SMNVEV (reference sequence). V shed 7 bases and J shed 5 bases, with 17 bases lying between them. The CDR3 runs 14 residues. J is TRBJ1-2 and V is TRBV27; D unresolved. Material: CD4+ or CD8+ T cells sorted from blood, obtained in a trial of the OX40 agonist ivuxolimab. The receptor was derived from an adult with an advanced solid tumor such as melanoma, head and neck, liver or kidney cancer. The CDR3 DNA follows: TGTGCCAGCAAAGGGTCGGGCGGGCGGTATGGCTACACCTTC. Protein product: CASKGSGGRYGYTF.